The 29 T cell receptor beta chains presented below share a single source sample, sequenced in a study of early T cells in non-severe SARS-CoV-2 infection. TCRdb re-derived calls from the 5' RACE reads in MiXCR, one entry per CDR3 protein. The table shows some 42,000 distinct CDR3 sequences, with about 5.9% occurring only once. The sequenced sample was whole blood, obtained at baseline. Every receptor here comes from an adult who was a healthcare worker with PCR-confirmed SARS-CoV-2 infection or an uninfected control (not recorded which).

The sample holds many counts of this clonotype. The chain employs TRBV7-2 and TRBJ2-3; 8 bases align to TRBD2. Germline loops: CDR1 SGHTA, CDR2 FQGNSA. After removal of 4 bases from V and 2 bases from J, the junction contained 5 bases not matched to a gene. CDR3 length: 15 residues. The CDR3 reads CASSSGGRDTDTQYF. The DNA of the CDR3 is TGTGCCAGCAGCTCGGGGGGGAGGGACACAGATACGCAGTATTTT.

Ten or more counts support this clonotype. The chain employs TRBV6-1 and TRBJ2-1; D unresolved. CDR3 length equals 15 residues. Germline CDR1 and CDR2: MNHNS and SASEGT. The ends were cut back, 8 bases at V and 0 bases at J, with 14 bases in the middle. The CDR3 reads CASLDTSRSYNEQFF. CDR3 sequence (DNA): TGTGCCAGCCTAGATACGAGCCGCTCCTACAATGAGCAGTTCTTC.

This clonotype showed up just a few times. V and J are TRBV12-3 or TRBV12-4 and TRBJ2-5; tentative D call: TRBD2 (5 bases). V shed 1 base and J shed 6 bases, with 9 bases lying between them. This CDR3 region has 13 residues. This chain's CDR3 is CASSLGGMQTQYF. DNA for the CDR3: TGTGCCAGCAGTTTAGGAGGGATGCAGACCCAGTACTTC.

Ten or more counts support this clonotype. The chain links TRBV6-2 or TRBV6-3 to TRBJ2-2; D call uncertain. The CDR3 contains 17 residues. Trimming pared 0 bases from V and 0 bases from J, leaving 11 bases between. The germline V gene encodes CDR1 MNHEY and CDR2 SVGEGT. The CDR3 here is CASSYSRSVPNTGELFF. In nucleotides, the CDR3 is TGTGCCAGCAGTTACTCGAGAAGTGTCCCGAACACCGGGGAGCTGTTTTTT.

This clonotype was observed at least ten times. The J gene is TRBJ1-1, the V gene TRBV18; tentatively, D is TRBD1 (5 bases). Germline V gene sequence: CDR1 KGHSH, CDR2 LQKENI. The length of the CDR3 is 13 residues. V was clipped by 0 bases and J by 10 bases, with 12 bases between them. The CDR3 protein is CASSPPAAGGAFF. CDR3 DNA sequence: TGTGCCAGCTCACCACCAGCCGCCGGGGGAGCTTTCTTT.

To note about this clonotype: A single base separates this from a much larger clone, so it may be a read error. CDR3 protein: CASSDRVGQPKHF. As DNA, the CDR3 is TGTGCCAGCAGCGACAGGGTAGGGCAGCCCAAGCATTTT. V usage is TRBV7-6 and J usage is TRBJ1-5, with TRBD1 matching over 7 bases. The CDR3 has 13 residues. CDR1 SGHVS and CDR2 FNYEAQ come from the germline V gene. Based on the CDR3 plus reference TRBV7-6 and TRBJ1-5, the full variable domain is GAGVSQSPRYKVTKRGQDVALRCDPISGHVSLYWYRQALGQGPEFLTYFNYEAQQDKSGLPNDRFSAERPEGSISTLTIQRTEQRDSAMYRCASSDRVGQPKHFGDGTRLSIL.

This clonotype appeared many times. The chain couples TRBV28 to TRBJ2-3, with TRBD2 matching 8 bases. The CDR3 is 18 amino acids. The V segment lost 3 bases and the J segment 0 bases; nucleotides outside the gene matches: 11. Germline V CDR1 and CDR2: MDHEN, SYDVKM. The CDR3 DNA reads TGTGCCAGCAGTTTGGGCGGCGGGGGGTCCGGGAGCACAGATACGCAGTATTTT. Translating gives CASSLGGGGSGSTDTQYF.

This clonotype was detected many times. The J gene is TRBJ2-5, the V gene TRBV24-1; tentative D call: TRBD1 (6 bases). The V end lost 4 bases, the J end lost 3 bases, and 14 bases lay between the germline ends. The germline gives CDR1 KGHDR, CDR2 SFDVKD. This CDR3 is built from 15 residues. The CDR3 coding sequence is TGTGCCACCAGTGAGCCAGGGGTTTTGAAAGAGACCCAGTACTTC. Encoded protein: CATSEPGVLKETQYF.

This clonotype has a count of ten or more. The genes are TRBV6-2 or TRBV6-3 and TRBJ1-5; 11 bases line up with TRBD1. The CDR3 runs to 16 residues. Per germline, CDR1 MNHEY and CDR2 SVGEGT. Trimming cost V 5 bases and J 3 bases; bases outside gene matches: 6. The CDR3 DNA sequence: TGTGCCAGCAGTCCGGACAGGGGGCTGTCCAATCAGCCCCAGCATTTT. Its protein is CASSPDRGLSNQPQHF.

This clonotype came up a few times. The chain combines TRBV30 with TRBJ1-1; D unclear. CDR1 and CDR2 (germline): GTSNPN, SVGIG (reference sequence). The CDR3 is made up of 11 amino acids. Trimming left V 0 bases short and J 5 bases short, with 4 bases between. The CDR3 here is CAWSVQTEAFF. The DNA of the CDR3 is TGTGCCTGGAGTGTACAGACTGAAGCTTTCTTT.

The V and J genes are TRBV20-1 and TRBJ2-3, with no clear D. V was shortened by 5 bases and J by 1 base, with 16 bases between the two germline ends. The CDR3 consists of 15 residues. The V gene's germline CDR1 is DFQATT and CDR2 SNEGSKA (reference sequence). The CDR3 reads CSALDDTQCTDTQYF. CDR3 in DNA: TGCAGTGCTCTTGATGACACCCAGTGCACAGATACGCAGTATTTT.

This clonotype was seen at least ten times. V is TRBV18 and J is TRBJ2-2; 7 nucleotides match TRBD1. Germline V gene data show CDR1 as KGHSH and CDR2 as LQKENI. V was clipped by 1 base and J by 3 bases; unmatched bases: 2. The CDR3 has 15 residues. The CDR3 spells CASSPQQGDTGELFF. CDR3 bases: TGTGCCAGCTCACCACAGCAGGGGGACACCGGGGAGCTGTTTTTT.

The DNA of the CDR3 is TGTGCCAGCAGCTTAAAGGGCAGTCAGAGCTCCTACAATGAGCAGTTCTTC. This encodes CASSLKGSQSSYNEQFF. This chain uses TRBV11-2 with TRBJ2-1; D remains unclear. The V and J ends lost 2 bases and 0 bases respectively, with 14 bases between them. CDR3 length: 17 amino acids. Germline lookup yields CDR1 SGHAT and CDR2 FQNNGV.

This clonotype was seen many times. The rearrangement links TRBV15 to TRBJ2-2, with TRBD1 as a possible D gene (5 bases). CDR1 and CDR2 from the germline V gene are LNHNV and YYDKDF (reference sequence). The CDR3 contains 15 residues. The V end was cut by 5 bases, the J end by 1 base, with 11 bases between. The CDR3 reads CATSPVRVNTGELFF. As DNA, the CDR3 is TGTGCCACCAGCCCCGTCAGGGTGAACACCGGGGAGCTGTTTTTT.

The chain has TRBV14 and TRBJ2-1; D call uncertain. The CDR3 runs to 16 residues. CDR1 is SGHDN, CDR2 FVKESK, per germline. V gave up 1 base and J gave up 4 bases, with 14 bases separating them. In DNA form, the CDR3 reads TGTGCCAGCAGCCAAGTACGAGAGGCCCGATACAATGAGCAGTTCTTC. Translated, it gives CASSQVREARYNEQFF.

V and J are TRBV6-1 and TRBJ2-7, with D perhaps matching TRBD2 (5 bases). Trimming removed 4 bases from V and 0 bases from J, with 10 bases in between. This CDR3 contains 14 residues. Germline V gives CDR1 MNHNS, CDR2 SASEGT. The CDR3 loop reads CASSGMGSSYEQYF. In DNA, the CDR3 is TGTGCCAGCAGTGGAATGGGGAGCTCCTACGAGCAGTACTTC.

This clonotype has ten or more counts. This sequence joins TRBV6-6 and TRBJ1-2; D remains ambiguous. Germline values: CDR1 MNHNY, CDR2 SVGAGI (reference sequence). The CDR3 runs 11 residues. Trimming pared 2 bases from V and 8 bases from J, leaving 6 bases between. CDR3 loop: CASSYTLGYTF. CDR3 coding DNA: TGTGCCAGCAGTTACACCCTGGGCTACACCTTC.

This clonotype was counted at least ten times. This chain joins TRBV27 and TRBJ1-6; a weak D match, TRBD1 (6 bases). This CDR3 is 14 amino acids long. The V gene lost 6 bases and the J gene lost 8 bases, with 14 bases spanning the gap. CDR1 and CDR2 (germline): MNHEY, SMNVEV (reference sequence). In DNA form, the CDR3 reads TGTGCCAGCAGCACGATAGGGGGGGATTCACCCCTCCACTTT. Translation gives CASSTIGGDSPLHF.

At least ten counts were recorded for this clonotype. The chain carries TRBV20-1 and TRBJ2-3; possible D gene TRBD2, 5 bases. This CDR3 contains 16 residues. Per the germline V gene, CDR1 is DFQATT and CDR2 is SNEGSKA (reference sequence). Trimming removed 0 bases at V and 5 bases at J, with 18 bases between. CDR3 loop: CSARDPMASLLDTQYF. The CDR3 nucleotides read TGCAGTGCTAGAGACCCCATGGCTAGCCTACTAGATACGCAGTATTTT.

The chain links TRBV7-3 to TRBJ2-3; TRBD1 agrees at 12 bases. J gave up 4 bases and V 5 bases, and 4 bases lay outside the gene matches. This CDR3 has 15 amino acids. CDR1 and CDR2 from the germline V gene are SGHTA and FQGTGA. CDR3 residues: CASSDGTGGADTQYF. The CDR3 region has the DNA TGTGCCAGCAGCGACGGGACAGGGGGCGCAGATACGCAGTATTTT.

This clonotype was detected only a few times. This chain joins TRBV12-3 or TRBV12-4 and TRBJ2-7; 8 bases agree with TRBD2. V lost 0 bases to trimming and J lost 2 bases; unmatched junction nucleotides: 6. The CDR3 contains 16 residues. As DNA, the CDR3 is TGTGCCAGCAGTTTAGCAGGGCTAGCGGGTCCCTACGAGCAGTACTTC. This gives the protein CASSLAGLAGPYEQYF.

Ten or more counts support this clonotype. The V and J genes are TRBV5-1 and TRBJ1-1, with D uncertain. V dropped 2 bases and J dropped 6 bases, with 2 bases sitting between them. This CDR3 has 10 amino acids. Germline assignment: CDR1 SGHRS and CDR2 YFSETQ. The DNA of the CDR3 is TGCGCCAGCAGCTTAGCTGAAGCTTTCTTT. Encoded protein: CASSLAEAFF.

This clonotype came up many times. This chain uses TRBV28 with TRBJ1-6; 9 nucleotides line up with TRBD1. The germline V gene encodes CDR1 MDHEN and CDR2 SYDVKM. The CDR3 is made up of 16 amino acids. Unmatched junction bases numbered 7, after V lost 5 bases and J lost 5 bases. CDR3 in amino acids: CASSTPTGGNNSPLHF. The CDR3 DNA reads TGTGCCAGCAGTACCCCGACAGGGGGAAATAATTCACCCCTCCACTTT.

This clonotype was counted at least ten times. The chain has TRBV9 and TRBJ1-2, with a tentative D call TRBD1 (6 bases). V was clipped by 10 bases and J by 6 bases, with 10 bases between them. The CDR3 has 10 amino acids. Germline loops: CDR1 SGDLS, CDR2 YYNGEE. Here the CDR3 DNA reads TGTGCCTCTTCAGGGGATGGCTACACCTTC. The encoded protein is CASSGDGYTF.

This clonotype was seen repeatedly, ten times or more. V gene TRBV2 combines with J gene TRBJ2-1; maybe TRBD2 (6 bases). Trimming took 6 bases from V and 4 from J, leaving 16 bases between them. This CDR3 is built from 15 residues. Germline-derived CDR1 and CDR2 are SNHLY and FYNNEI. CDR3 in amino acids: CASRAQGGEYNEQFF. The CDR3 DNA reads as TGTGCCAGCAGAGCTCAGGGAGGAGAGTACAATGAGCAGTTCTTC.

The rearrangement uses TRBV29-1 and TRBJ2-7; possibly TRBD1 for D (6 bases). Germline loops: CDR1 SQVTM, CDR2 ANQGSEA. This CDR3 spans 12 amino acids. The V end was cut by 3 bases, the J end by 6 bases, with 12 bases between. In DNA, the CDR3 is TGCAGCGTTGACGCAGGGGCAGGCGAGCAGTACTTC. Its protein is CSVDAGAGEQYF.

This clonotype has a handful of counts. The CDR3 here is CASSDTSGEADEQFF. DNA of the CDR3: TGTGCCAGCAGTGACACTAGCGGGGAGGCGGATGAGCAGTTCTTC. The chain combines TRBV6-4 with TRBJ2-1, with TRBD2 matching over 10 bases. The CDR3 is made up of 15 amino acids. J was trimmed by 8 bases and V by 2 bases; bases with no gene match: 6. In germline, CDR1 is MRHNA, CDR2 SNTAGT.

This clonotype has only a few counts. The genes are TRBV28 and TRBJ2-3; 10 nucleotides match TRBD1. The germline V gene has CDR1 MDHEN and CDR2 SYDVKM. Losses at the gene ends were 6 bases for V and 1 base for J; bases not matched to a gene: 4. CDR3 length: 15 residues. The CDR3 DNA follows: TGTGCCAGCAGATCCGGGACAGGGGGCACAGATACGCAGTATTTT. Amino acid sequence: CASRSGTGGTDTQYF.

This clonotype was recorded at least ten times. The chain recombines TRBV13 with TRBJ2-1; D possibly corresponds to TRBD1 (6 bases). Germline V gene data show CDR1 as PRHDT and CDR2 as FYEKMQ (reference sequence). Trimming took 2 bases from V and 8 from J, leaving 16 bases between them. The CDR3 consists of 15 residues. Here the CDR3 DNA reads TGTGCCAGCAGCTTACCGGCAGGGGAATCCGATGAGCAGTTCTTC. Amino acid sequence: CASSLPAGESDEQFF.